This T cell receptor (beta chain) was documented in a study of blood T cell repertoires in COVID-19. Overall study: Recovered participants had two consecutive negative NP/OP PCR tests, healthcare professional clearance, or symptom resolution. T cells, B-cell-depleted T cells, or PBMCs provided the cDNA or gDNA that served as material.

Authors' processing steps: It was from reference gene primer amplification that nucleated cell counts were estimated. This table comes from immunoSEQ multiplex PCR, and its TCRdb copy is limited to in-frame clones, with some not included. V and J calls and clone size are those listed in that table; D and trimming were worked out from the DNA. The sample consists of 350,000 to 400,000 clones, approximately 87% of them appearing once. The length of the CDR3 is 16 residues. Germline loops: CDR1 KGHDR, CDR2 SFDVKD. J lost 9 bases, V lost 3 bases, and 11 bases had no gene match. What was sequenced was PBMCs or T cells enriched from blood (not recorded which). This chain links TRBV24-1 with TRBJ2-1; TRBD2 matches 9 bases. The sequence derives from a man aged 40-55 years in a cohort exposed to, infected with or recovered from COVID-19 (not recorded which). CDR3 sequence: CATSDARAGGVREQFF. CDR3 bases: TGTGCCACCAGTGATGCCAGGGCGGGAGGGGTTCGTGAGCAGTTCTTC.